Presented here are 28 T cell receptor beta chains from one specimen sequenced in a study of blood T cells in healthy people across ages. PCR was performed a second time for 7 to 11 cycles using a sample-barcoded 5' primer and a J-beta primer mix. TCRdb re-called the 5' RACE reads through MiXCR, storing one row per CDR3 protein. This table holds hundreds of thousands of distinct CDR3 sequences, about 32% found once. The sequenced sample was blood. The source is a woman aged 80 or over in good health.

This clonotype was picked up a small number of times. CDR3 DNA: TGTGCCAGCAGTGAAATAGCGGGGGCTACCGGGGAGCTGTTTTTT. Its translation is CASSEIAGATGELFF. V and J are TRBV2 and TRBJ2-2, with 9 nucleotides matching TRBD2. CDR1 is SNHLY and CDR2 is FYNNEI in the germline V gene. V lost 2 bases, J lost 5 bases, and 3 bases stayed unmatched. CDR3 length: 15 amino acids.

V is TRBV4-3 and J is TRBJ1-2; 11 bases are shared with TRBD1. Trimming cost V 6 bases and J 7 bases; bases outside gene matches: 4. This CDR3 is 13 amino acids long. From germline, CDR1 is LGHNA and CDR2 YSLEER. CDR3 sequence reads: CASRGQGAIGYTF. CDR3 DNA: TGCGCCAGCAGAGGACAGGGGGCGATTGGCTACACCTTC.

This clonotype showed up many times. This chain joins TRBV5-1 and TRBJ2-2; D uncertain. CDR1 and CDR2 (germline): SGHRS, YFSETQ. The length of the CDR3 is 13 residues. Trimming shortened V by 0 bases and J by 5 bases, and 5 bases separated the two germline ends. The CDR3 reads CASSLEGTGELFF. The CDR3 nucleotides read TGCGCCAGCAGCTTGGAGGGAACCGGGGAGCTGTTTTTT.

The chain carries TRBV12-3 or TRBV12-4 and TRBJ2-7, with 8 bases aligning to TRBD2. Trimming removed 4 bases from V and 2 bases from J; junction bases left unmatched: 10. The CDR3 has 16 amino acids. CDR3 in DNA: TGTGCCAGCAGTTCCCATAGCGGGGCGGCCCCCTACGAGCAGTACTTC. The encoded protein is CASSSHSGAAPYEQYF.

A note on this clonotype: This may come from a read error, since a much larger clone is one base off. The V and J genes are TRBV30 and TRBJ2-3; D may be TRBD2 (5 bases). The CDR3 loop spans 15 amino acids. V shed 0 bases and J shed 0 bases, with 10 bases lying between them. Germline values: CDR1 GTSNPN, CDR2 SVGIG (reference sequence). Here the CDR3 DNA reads TGTGCCTGGAGTGTAGGAGAGGGTAGCACAGATACGCAGTATTTT. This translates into CAWSVGEGSTDTQYF.

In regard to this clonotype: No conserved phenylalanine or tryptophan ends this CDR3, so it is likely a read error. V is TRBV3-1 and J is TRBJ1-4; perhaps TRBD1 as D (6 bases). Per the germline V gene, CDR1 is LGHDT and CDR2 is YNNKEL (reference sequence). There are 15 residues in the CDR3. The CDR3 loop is CVSSQGQGINEKLFL. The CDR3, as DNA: TGTGTCAGCAGCCAGGGCCAGGGGATTAATGAAAAACTGTTTTTG.

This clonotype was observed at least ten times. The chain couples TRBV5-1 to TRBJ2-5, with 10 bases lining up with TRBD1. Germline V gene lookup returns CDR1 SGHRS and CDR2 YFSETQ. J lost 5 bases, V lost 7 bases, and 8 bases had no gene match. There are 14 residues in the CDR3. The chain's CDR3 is CASCPDRGTETQYF. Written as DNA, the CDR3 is TGCGCCAGCTGCCCGGACAGGGGGACGGAGACCCAGTACTTC.

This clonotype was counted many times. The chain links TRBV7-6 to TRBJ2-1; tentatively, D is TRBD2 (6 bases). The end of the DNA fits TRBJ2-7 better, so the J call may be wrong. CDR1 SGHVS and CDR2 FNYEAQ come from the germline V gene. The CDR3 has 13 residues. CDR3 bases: TGTGCCAGCAGCTTGGAGGGATACAATGAGCAGTACTTC. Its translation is CASSLEGYNEQYF.

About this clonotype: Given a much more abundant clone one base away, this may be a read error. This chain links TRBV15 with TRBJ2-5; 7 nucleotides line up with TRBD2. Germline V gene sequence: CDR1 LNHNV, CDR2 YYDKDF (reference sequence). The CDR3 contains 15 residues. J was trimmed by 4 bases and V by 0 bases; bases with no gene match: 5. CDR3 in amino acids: CATSRDAGGGETQYF. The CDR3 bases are TGTGCCACCAGCAGAGATGCTGGGGGGGGAGAGACCCAGTACTTC.

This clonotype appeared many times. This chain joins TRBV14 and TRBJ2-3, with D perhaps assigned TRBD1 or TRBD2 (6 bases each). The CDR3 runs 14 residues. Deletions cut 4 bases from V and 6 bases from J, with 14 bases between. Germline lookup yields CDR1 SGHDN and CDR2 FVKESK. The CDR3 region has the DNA TGTGCCAGCAGCCTGGGGGGCCCCGACGATACGCAGTATTTT. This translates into CASSLGGPDDTQYF.

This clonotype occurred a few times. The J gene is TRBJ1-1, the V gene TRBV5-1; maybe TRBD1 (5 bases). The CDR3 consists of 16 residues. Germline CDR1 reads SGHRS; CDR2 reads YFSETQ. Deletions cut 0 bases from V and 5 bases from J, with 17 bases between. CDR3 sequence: CASSLVGWGKGTEAFF. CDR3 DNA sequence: TGCGCCAGCAGCTTGGTTGGGTGGGGGAAAGGGACTGAAGCTTTCTTT.

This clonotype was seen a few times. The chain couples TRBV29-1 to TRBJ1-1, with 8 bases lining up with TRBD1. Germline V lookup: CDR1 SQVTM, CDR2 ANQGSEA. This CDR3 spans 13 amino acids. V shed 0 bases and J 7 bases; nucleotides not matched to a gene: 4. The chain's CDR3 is CSVEDVTGGEAFF. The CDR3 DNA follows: TGCAGCGTTGAAGATGTTACAGGGGGTGAAGCTTTCTTT.

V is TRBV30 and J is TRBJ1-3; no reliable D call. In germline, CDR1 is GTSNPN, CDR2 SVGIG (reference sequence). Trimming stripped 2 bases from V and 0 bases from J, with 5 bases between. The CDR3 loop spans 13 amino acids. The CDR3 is CAWSLFSGNTIYF. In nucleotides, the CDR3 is TGTGCCTGGAGTCTGTTCTCTGGAAACACCATATATTTT. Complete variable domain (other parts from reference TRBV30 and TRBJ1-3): SQTIHQWPATLVQPVGSPLSLECTVEGTSNPNLYWYRQAAGRGLQLLFYSVGIGQISSEVPQNLSASRPQDRQFILSSKKLLLSDSGFYLCAWSLFSGNTIYFGEGSWLTVV.

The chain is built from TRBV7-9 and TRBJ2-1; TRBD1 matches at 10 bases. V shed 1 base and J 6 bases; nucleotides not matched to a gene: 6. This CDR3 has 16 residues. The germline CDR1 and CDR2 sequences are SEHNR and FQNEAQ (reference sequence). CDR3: CASSLEGTGVGNEQFF. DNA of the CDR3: TGTGCCAGCAGCTTAGAAGGGACAGGGGTCGGCAATGAGCAGTTCTTC. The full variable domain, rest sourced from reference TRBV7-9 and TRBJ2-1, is DTGVSQNPRHKITKRGQNVTFRCDPISEHNRLYWYRQTLGQGPEFLTYFQNEAQLEKSRLLSDRFSAERPKGSFSTLEIQRTEQGDSAMYLCASSLEGTGVGNEQFFGPGTRLTVL.

The CDR3: CASSPDRTLYNEQFF. Here the CDR3 DNA reads TGCGCCAGCAGCCCGGACAGGACCCTTTACAATGAGCAGTTCTTC. V is TRBV5-1 and J is TRBJ2-1, with 7 bases matching TRBD1. V lost 4 bases to trimming and J lost 4 bases; unmatched junction nucleotides: 8. Germline V gene sequence: CDR1 SGHRS, CDR2 YFSETQ. The CDR3 is 15 amino acids.

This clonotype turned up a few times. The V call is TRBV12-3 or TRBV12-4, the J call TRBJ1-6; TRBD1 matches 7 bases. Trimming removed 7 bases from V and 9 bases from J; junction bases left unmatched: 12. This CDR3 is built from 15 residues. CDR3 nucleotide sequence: TGTGCCAGCACCTTCAGGCAGGGGGGTTTTTCACCCCTCCACTTT. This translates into CASTFRQGGFSPLHF.

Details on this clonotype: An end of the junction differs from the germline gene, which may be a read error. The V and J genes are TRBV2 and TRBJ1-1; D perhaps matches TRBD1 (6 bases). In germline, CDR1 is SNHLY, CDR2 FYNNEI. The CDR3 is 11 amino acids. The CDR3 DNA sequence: TGTACCAGCAGTCCGACAGGTGAAGCTTTCTTT. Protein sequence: CTSSPTGEAFF.

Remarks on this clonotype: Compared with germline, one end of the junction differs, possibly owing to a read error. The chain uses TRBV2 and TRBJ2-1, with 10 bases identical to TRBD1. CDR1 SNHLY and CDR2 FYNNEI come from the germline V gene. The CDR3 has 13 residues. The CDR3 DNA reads TGCGCCTGCAGCGGGACAGGGGACAATGAGCAGTTCTTC. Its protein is CACSGTGDNEQFF.

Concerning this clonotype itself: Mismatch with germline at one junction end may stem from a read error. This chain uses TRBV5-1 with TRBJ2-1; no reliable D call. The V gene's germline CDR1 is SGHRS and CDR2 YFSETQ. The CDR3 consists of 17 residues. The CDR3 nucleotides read TGCGCCGGCAGCTCTACACTTAGACACAGCTCCTACAATGAGCAGTTCTTC. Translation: CAGSSTLRHSSYNEQFF. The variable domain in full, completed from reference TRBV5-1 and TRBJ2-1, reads KAGVTQTPRYLIKTRGQQVTLSCSPISGHRSVSWYQQTPGQGLQFLFEYFSETQRNKGNFPGRFSGRQFSNSRSEMNVSTLELGDSALYLCAGSSTLRHSSYNEQFFGPGTRLTVL.

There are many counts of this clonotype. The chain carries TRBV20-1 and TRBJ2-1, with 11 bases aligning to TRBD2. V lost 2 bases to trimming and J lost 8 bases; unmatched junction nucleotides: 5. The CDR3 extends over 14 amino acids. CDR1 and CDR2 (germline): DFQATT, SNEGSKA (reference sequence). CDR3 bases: TGCAGTGCTAGACTAGCGGGGGGCTGGGATGAGCAGTTCTTC. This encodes CSARLAGGWDEQFF.

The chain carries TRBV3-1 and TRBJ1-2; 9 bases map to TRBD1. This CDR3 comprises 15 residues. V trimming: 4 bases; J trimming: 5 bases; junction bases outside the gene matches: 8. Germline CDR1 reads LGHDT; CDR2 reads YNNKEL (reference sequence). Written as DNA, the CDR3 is TGTGCCAGCAGCCGATCCGGGGACAGGGTGTATGGCTACACCTTC. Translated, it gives CASSRSGDRVYGYTF.

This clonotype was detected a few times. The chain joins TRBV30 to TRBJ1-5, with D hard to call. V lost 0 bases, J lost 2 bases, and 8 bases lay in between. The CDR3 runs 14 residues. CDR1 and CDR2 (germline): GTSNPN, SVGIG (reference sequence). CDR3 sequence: CAWSVNRGNQPQHF. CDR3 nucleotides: TGTGCCTGGAGTGTCAACCGAGGCAATCAGCCCCAGCATTTT.

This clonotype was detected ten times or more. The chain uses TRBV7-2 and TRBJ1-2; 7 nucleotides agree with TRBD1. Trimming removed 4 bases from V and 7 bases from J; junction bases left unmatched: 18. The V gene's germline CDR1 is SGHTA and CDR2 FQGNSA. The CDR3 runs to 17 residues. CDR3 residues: CASSSLEGAGTVSGYTF. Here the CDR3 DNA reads TGTGCCAGCAGCTCGCTAGAGGGGGCCGGGACTGTCTCTGGCTACACCTTC.

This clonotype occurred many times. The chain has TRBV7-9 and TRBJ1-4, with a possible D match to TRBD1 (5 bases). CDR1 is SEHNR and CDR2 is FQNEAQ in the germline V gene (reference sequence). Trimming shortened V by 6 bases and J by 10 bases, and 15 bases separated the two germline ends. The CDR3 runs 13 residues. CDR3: CASSRGRDGKLFF. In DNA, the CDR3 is TGTGCCAGCAGTCGAGGCAGGGATGGAAAACTGTTTTTT.

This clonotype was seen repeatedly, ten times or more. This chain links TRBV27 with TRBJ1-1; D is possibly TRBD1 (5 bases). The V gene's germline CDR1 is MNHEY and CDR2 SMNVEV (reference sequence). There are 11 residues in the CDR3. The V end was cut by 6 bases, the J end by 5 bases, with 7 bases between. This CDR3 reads CASRGVTEAFF. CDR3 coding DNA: TGTGCCAGCAGAGGGGTGACTGAAGCTTTCTTT.

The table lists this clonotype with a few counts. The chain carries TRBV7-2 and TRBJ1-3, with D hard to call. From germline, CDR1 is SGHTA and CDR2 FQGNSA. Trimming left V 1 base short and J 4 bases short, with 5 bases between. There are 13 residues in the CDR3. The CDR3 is CASSLVHGNTIYF. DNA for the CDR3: TGTGCCAGCAGCTTAGTGCACGGAAACACCATATATTTT.

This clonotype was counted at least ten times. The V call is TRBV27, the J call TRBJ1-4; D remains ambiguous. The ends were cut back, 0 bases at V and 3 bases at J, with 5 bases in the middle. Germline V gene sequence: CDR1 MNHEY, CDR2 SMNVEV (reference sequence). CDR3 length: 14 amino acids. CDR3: CASSLSGANEKLFF. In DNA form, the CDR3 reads TGTGCCAGCAGTTTATCGGGAGCTAATGAAAAACTGTTTTTT.

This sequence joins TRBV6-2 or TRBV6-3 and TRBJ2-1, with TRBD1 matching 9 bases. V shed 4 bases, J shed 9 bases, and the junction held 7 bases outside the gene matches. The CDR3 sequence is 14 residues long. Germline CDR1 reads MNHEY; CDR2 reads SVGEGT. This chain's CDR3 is CASSSYADRGEQFF. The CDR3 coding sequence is TGTGCCAGCAGTTCATACGCGGACAGGGGTGAGCAGTTCTTC.